This T cell receptor beta chain was recorded in a study of cytomegalovirus exposure and HLA in healthy donors. The wider study: As released early, the data held 65 million to 90 million unique TCRs from HLA-typed donors. Study-wide results and limits: V segments that were indistinguishable, TRBV6-2 and TRBV6-3 among them, were omitted from analysis.

This CDR3 is built from 15 residues. CDR1 and CDR2 (germline): MNHEY, SMNVEV (reference sequence). The trim removed 2 bases at V and 0 bases at J, leaving 1 base unmatched. A multiplex PCR was run with 60 Vbeta primers and 13 Jbeta primers. Clones were read by immunoSEQ multiplex PCR, and TCRdb kept only the in-frame ones, dropping some. Seen here are some 130,000 clones, 65% to 80% observed once, and the top ten hold 4.2%. In the case of this clone: Its antigen is not known.

This sequence joins TRBV27 and TRBJ2-1, with 7 positions matching TRBD1. This clonotype was sampled from a male donor in good health and CMV-seropositive. Sequencing was performed on PBMCs. CDR3: CASSLGDSSYNEQFF. The DNA for the CDR3 is TGTGCCAGCAGTTTAGGGGACAGCTCCTACAATGAGCAGTTCTTC.